Listed below are T cell receptor beta chains from one sample, sequenced in a study of T-cell memory formation after mild COVID-19. TCRdb redid the calling of the 5' RACE reads with MiXCR, one entry per CDR3 protein. The sample yields around 450,000 distinct CDR3 sequences, 20% to 25% seen once. Material: PBMCs or a T cell subset sorted from them (not recorded which). The receptors shown here come from an adult woman who had mild COVID-19 (a few samples of this study predate the infection). Cell type and time point are not known. CDR3s include the opening cysteine and the closing phenylalanine or tryptophan. Each record gives: clone size, CDR3 length, V gene, J gene, D gene, CDR3 protein, CDR3 DNA. A D gene is named only where the DNA matches it firmly. Expanded clones get a size class; other rows say once, few or many, or leave the size out.

-	18	TRBV7-2	TRBJ2-3	TRBD2	CASSLGMGGSGSTDTQYF	TGTGCCAGCAGCTTAGGAATGGGGGGGAGCGGGAGTACAGATACGCAGTATTTT
-	13	TRBV7-9	TRBJ2-7	-	CASNPDGTYEQYF	TGTGCCAGCAACCCGGACGGAACCTACGAGCAGTACTTC
-	13	TRBV7-2	TRBJ2-7	-	CASSFGQDYEQYF	TGTGCCAGCAGCTTCGGGCAGGACTACGAGCAGTACTTC
-	14	TRBV12-3/TRBV12-4	TRBJ2-3	-	CASSTSDTTDTQYF	TGTGCCAGCAGCACCTCTGACACGACAGATACGCAGTATTTT
-	12	TRBV29-1	TRBJ2-3	-	CSVEGAADTQYF	TGCAGCGTTGAAGGCGCGGCAGATACGCAGTATTTT
-	14	TRBV7-8	TRBJ2-7	-	CASSKISGAYEQYF	TGTGCCAGCAGCAAAATCTCAGGGGCATACGAGCAGTACTTC
-	14	TRBV5-1	TRBJ1-2	-	CASSLDYSSYGYTF	TGCGCCAGCAGCTTGGACTACAGCAGCTATGGCTACACCTTC
few	14	TRBV5-1	TRBJ2-3	-	CASSWTDGMGTQYF	TGCGCCAGCAGTTGGACAGACGGTATGGGTACGCAGTATTTT
many	12	TRBV7-2	TRBJ1-1	-	CASSLPLTEAFF	TGTGCCAGCAGCTTACCTTTGACTGAAGCTTTCTTT
few	17	TRBV5-1	TRBJ2-3	TRBD1	CASSFSFDRGNTDTQYF	TGCGCCAGCAGCTTCTCCTTTGACAGGGGCAACACAGATACGCAGTATTTT
few	15	TRBV21-1	TRBJ1-2	-	CASSKSVTVFYGYTF	TGTGCCAGCAGCAAAAGCGTCACGGTTTTCTATGGCTACACCTTC
few	13	TRBV5-1	TRBJ2-5	-	CASSHRLEETQYF	TGCGCCAGCAGCCATCGACTAGAGGAGACCCAGTACTTC
-	14	TRBV12-3/TRBV12-4	TRBJ2-2	TRBD2	CASNGGAYTGELFF	TGTGCCAGCAACGGGGGGGCTTATACCGGGGAGCTGTTTTTT
-	15	TRBV6-6	TRBJ2-7	-	CASSSLAGFNYEQYF	TGTGCCAGCAGTTCTTTGGCGGGATTCAACTACGAGCAGTACTTC
-	13	TRBV5-1	TRBJ2-7	TRBD1	CASSTGTGYEQYF	TGCGCCAGCAGCACAGGGACAGGCTACGAGCAGTACTTC
-	15	TRBV6-5	TRBJ2-7	-	CASSYLQGRSYEQYF	TGTGCCAGCAGTTACTTGCAGGGGAGATCGTACGAGCAGTACTTC
-	18	TRBV11-2	TRBJ2-3	TRBD2	CASSLDTWGLADTDTQYF	TGTGCCAGCAGCTTAGACACGTGGGGACTAGCGGACACAGATACGCAGTATTTT
-	16	TRBV7-8	TRBJ2-5	-	CASSSRDGGPQETQYF	TGTGCCAGCAGCTCAAGGGACGGGGGGCCACAAGAGACCCAGTACTTC
-	16	TRBV5-1	TRBJ2-7	TRBD2	CASSSGHLAGGYEQYF	TGCGCCAGCAGCTCAGGGCATCTAGCGGGGGGCTACGAGCAGTACTTC
-	18	TRBV7-8	TRBJ2-7	TRBD2	CASSKTSWSSGNFYEQYF	TGTGCCAGCAGCAAGACGAGTTGGTCTAGCGGGAATTTCTACGAGCAGTACTTC
few	15	TRBV6-5	TRBJ1-6	TRBD1	CASSKTGERNSPLHF	TGTGCCAGCAGTAAAACAGGGGAACGTAATTCACCCCTCCACTTT
few	13	TRBV6-2/TRBV6-3	TRBJ2-2	-	CASSRDPSRELFF	TGTGCCAGCAGCCGGGACCCCTCCCGCGAGCTGTTTTTT
-	15	TRBV5-1	TRBJ2-3	TRBD2	CASSWSGMGGDTQYF	TGCGCCAGCAGCTGGAGCGGGATGGGCGGCGATACGCAGTATTTT
few	15	TRBV12-3/TRBV12-4	TRBJ2-2	TRBD2	CASSLVAGVNGELFF	TGTGCCAGCAGTTTGGTAGCGGGAGTGAACGGGGAGCTGTTTTTT
few	18	TRBV23-1	TRBJ2-1	TRBD2	CASSRRSSGTVSYNEQFF	TGCGCCAGCAGCCGCAGATCTAGCGGGACAGTCTCCTACAATGAGCAGTTCTTC
few	16	TRBV5-1	TRBJ2-3	TRBD1	CASSSWTGRGTDTQYF	TGCGCCAGCAGCTCGTGGACAGGAAGGGGCACAGATACGCAGTATTTT
-	15	TRBV12-3/TRBV12-4	TRBJ2-7	-	CASSSTGYLGDEQYF	TGTGCCAGCAGTTCAACAGGGTATTTAGGAGACGAGCAGTACTTC
once	15	TRBV10-3	TRBJ2-1	TRBD1	CAINTDRGLSNEQFF	TGTGCCATCAATACGGACAGGGGGCTTTCCAATGAGCAGTTCTTC
-	13	TRBV7-6	TRBJ2-5	-	CASSLLPKETQYF	TGTGCCAGCAGCTTACTACCTAAAGAGACCCAGTACTTC
-	14	TRBV10-2	TRBJ2-2	TRBD2	CASRSSGRSGELFF	TGCGCCAGCAGATCAAGCGGGAGGTCCGGGGAGCTGTTTTTT
-	16	TRBV24-1	TRBJ2-7	TRBD1	CATSETGQVGIYEQYF	TGTGCCACCAGTGAAACGGGACAGGTGGGGATCTACGAGCAGTACTTC
few	15	TRBV12-3/TRBV12-4	TRBJ2-7	-	CASSLQLVGGPEQYF	TGTGCCAGCAGTTTGCAGCTTGTGGGCGGACCCGAGCAGTACTTC
-	16	TRBV25-1	TRBJ2-5	TRBD1	CASSAYQGALKETQYF	TGTGCCAGCAGTGCCTACCAGGGGGCACTCAAAGAGACCCAGTACTTC
few	12	TRBV29-1	TRBJ2-3	TRBD2	CSVLTSGDTQYF	TGCAGCGTTTTAACTAGCGGGGATACGCAGTATTTT
few	12	TRBV12-3/TRBV12-4	TRBJ1-2	-	CASSLATGGKVF	TGTGCCAGCAGTTTAGCGACGGGGGGGAAGGTCTTC
-	20	TRBV5-1	TRBJ2-1	-	CASSLLGGQGRIYSYNEQFF	TGCGCCAGCAGCTTGTTGGGGGGTCAGGGTCGGATATACTCCTACAATGAGCAGTTCTTC
-	15	TRBV5-1	TRBJ2-1	-	CASSLLGGQDPEQFF	TGCGCCAGCAGCTTGCTTGGGGGTCAGGATCCTGAGCAGTTCTTC
-	12	TRBV29-1	TRBJ1-2	-	CSVDDGGEGYTF	TGCAGCGTTGACGATGGTGGGGAAGGCTACACCTTC
-	14	TRBV29-1	TRBJ2-7	-	CSVLPGQTSYEQYF	TGCAGCGTTCTGCCAGGACAGACGTCCTACGAGCAGTACTTC
-	14	TRBV7-2	TRBJ1-1	TRBD1	CASRTQGASTEAFF	TGTGCCAGCAGAACACAGGGGGCGTCAACTGAAGCTTTCTTT
-	16	TRBV5-1	TRBJ2-3	TRBD2	CASSLGTSGGTGTQYF	TGCGCCAGCAGCTTGGGGACTAGCGGAGGAACGGGTACGCAGTATTTT
once	13	TRBV7-6	TRBJ2-1	-	CASSFEGVDEQFF	TGTGCCAGCAGCTTCGAGGGGGTCGATGAGCAGTTCTTC
-	15	TRBV21-1	TRBJ2-5	-	CASSSTLKARETQYF	TGTGCCAGCAGCTCCACTCTCAAAGCGCGAGAGACCCAGTACTTC
many	16	TRBV4-1	TRBJ2-1	-	CASSQDRASRWDEQFF	TGCGCCAGCAGCCAAGACAGGGCATCAAGGTGGGATGAGCAGTTCTTC
-	16	TRBV12-3/TRBV12-4	TRBJ2-6	TRBD2	CASTSSGGSGANVLTF	TGTGCCAGCACCTCATCGGGGGGGTCTGGGGCCAACGTCCTGACTTTC
many	16	TRBV7-8	TRBJ2-1	TRBD2	CASSLLGGSSYNEQFF	TGTGCCAGCAGTTTATTGGGGGGGAGCTCCTACAATGAGCAGTTCTTC
-	13	TRBV7-9	TRBJ2-1	-	CASSSPGVGEQFF	TGTGCCAGCAGCTCCCCGGGGGTTGGGGAGCAGTTCTTC
-	17	TRBV18	TRBJ1-2	TRBD1	CASSPSPGQGGNYGYTF	TGTGCCAGCTCACCTTCTCCGGGACAGGGGGGAAACTATGGCTACACCTTC
few	13	TRBV24-1	TRBJ1-2	-	CATSDSWEVGYTF	TGTGCCACCAGTGATAGTTGGGAGGTCGGCTACACCTTC
-	12	TRBV10-3	TRBJ1-1	-	CAMAGLNTEAFF	TGTGCCATGGCAGGGTTAAACACTGAAGCTTTCTTT
few	16	TRBV4-1	TRBJ1-5	-	CASSQDGGLSNQPQHF	TGCGCCAGCAGCCAAGACGGGGGGTTAAGCAATCAGCCCCAGCATTTT
few	18	TRBV5-5	TRBJ1-2	-	CASSLDESGSRPGYGYTF	TGTGCCAGCAGCTTGGATGAGTCAGGATCTAGGCCCGGATATGGCTACACCTTC